This T cell receptor beta chain was observed in a study of CD8 T cells in Susac syndrome. With random hexamers, 0.5 to 1 ug RNA was reverse transcribed. Amplification of TCR beta CDR3 by immunoSEQ multiplex PCR spanned 54 Vbeta and 13 Jbeta. TCRdb independently ran MiXCR on the immunoSEQ multiplex PCR reads; one entry per CDR3 protein. The repertoire includes about 210,000 distinct CDR3 sequences, 95% of them detected once, and roughly 0.1% sits in the top ten. Trimming took 5 bases from V and 8 from J, leaving 16 bases between them. CDR3 length: 14 amino acids. Germline loops: CDR1 LNHNV, CDR2 YYDKDF (reference sequence). Bulk CD8+ and CD4+ cells came from magnetic negative isolation; CD8+ TEMRA by FACS.

V is TRBV15 and J is TRBJ2-1; D may be TRBD2 (7 bases). The source of this sequence is a human donor with multiple sclerosis. The sample consisted of CD4+ T cells from PBMCs. The CDR3 loop is CATSSPAGAYEQFF. The DNA for the CDR3 is TGTGCCACCAGCTCCCCGGCGGGGGCCTATGAGCAGTTCTTC.